This entry describes one TCR beta chain. Its matching antigen is unknown. This entry belongs to a study of shared clonotypes between healthy human individuals. Overall study context: Two female and a few male donors aged 18 to 49 were enrolled. Study-wide results and caveats: The small donor group covered limited genetic and exposure diversity.

Germline CDR1 MDHEN, CDR2 SYDVKM. V was pared by 5 bases and J by 8 bases, with 11 bases of the junction left unmatched. The CDR3 is 14 amino acids. Every subset's genomic DNA went evenly onto several immunoSEQ plates. TCRdb keeps only in-frame clones here, not all; method: immunoSEQ multiplex PCR. The table includes a few hundred thousand clones, around 81% detected once. All participating donors were Caucasian adults from Nashville, Tennessee. The chain employs TRBV28 and TRBJ1-2; TRBD1 matches at 7 bases. Sequences were obtained from PBMCs. The TCR sequence derives from a woman in her thirties or forties in good health. Some clones in this sample may be carry-over from other donors' samples. The CDR3 here is CASSTTWTGRGYTF. CDR3 coding DNA: TGTGCCAGCAGTACAACCTGGACAGGCCGAGGCTACACCTTC.